What follows are 17 T cell receptor beta chains derived from one specimen sequenced in a study of shared clonotypes between healthy human individuals. Only in-frame clones appear in the TCRdb table, and some are missing; sequencing was by immunoSEQ multiplex PCR. The repertoire holds 650,000 to 750,000 clones, with approximately 75% as singletons. The sequencing sample was made of memory CD4+ T cells sorted from blood. Subset indicated: CD45RA-negative fraction. The receptors shown here come from a woman aged 25 to 39 in good health.

V and J are TRBV7-8 and TRBJ2-3; no definite D call. Germline V CDR1 and CDR2: SGHVS, FQNEAQ. V lost 2 bases, J lost 5 bases, and 20 bases lay in between. CDR3 length: 17 amino acids. The chain's CDR3 is CASSLLSGETLKDTQYF. The CDR3 DNA sequence: TGTGCCAGCAGCTTACTTTCTGGGGAAACCCTCAAAGATACGCAGTATTTT.

This clone was observed a few times. The chain carries TRBV5-6 and TRBJ1-2, with TRBD1 matching 8 bases. CDR3 length equals 14 residues. Trimming removed 4 bases from V and 8 bases from J; junction bases left unmatched: 10. Per the germline V gene, CDR1 is SGHDT and CDR2 is YYEEEE. The CDR3 sequence: CASSPQQGAGGYTF. For the CDR3, the DNA is TGTGCCAGCAGCCCCCAGCAGGGGGCTGGCGGCTACACCTTC.

This clone was picked up one time. A single base separates this from a much larger clone, so it may be a read error. V usage is TRBV6-6 and J usage is TRBJ2-2, with D possibly TRBD1 on 5 matching bases. Per the germline V gene, CDR1 is MNHNY and CDR2 is SVGAGI (reference sequence). This CDR3 is built from 13 residues. V was cut by 4 bases and J by 5 bases, with 8 bases left in between. The DNA of the CDR3 is TGTGCCAGCAGTTTACAGGAGACCGGGGAGCTGTTTTTT. Protein: CASSLQETGELFF.

The chain combines TRBV2 with TRBJ2-5; 8 nucleotides match TRBD1. Per the germline V gene, CDR1 is SNHLY and CDR2 is FYNNEI. The CDR3 spans 14 residues. The V segment lost 4 bases and the J segment 2 bases; nucleotides outside the gene matches: 3. For the CDR3, the DNA is TGTGCCAGCAGTGCCCGGACAGGGCAAGAGACCCAGTACTTC. This sequence encodes CASSARTGQETQYF.

This rearrangement joins TRBV5-4 to TRBJ2-7; D is unclear. The CDR3 totals 11 residues. Germline V gene data show CDR1 as SGHNT and CDR2 as YYREEE (reference sequence). V lost 4 bases, J lost 5 bases, and 7 bases lay in between. The CDR3 DNA reads TGTGCCAGCAGCCTCTCTAACGAGCAGTACTTC. Protein product: CASSLSNEQYF.

The chain links TRBV6-5 to TRBJ1-4; D uncertain. The CDR3 extends over 15 amino acids. In germline, CDR1 is MNHEY, CDR2 SVGAGI. Trimming took 0 bases from V and 8 from J, leaving 13 bases between them. The CDR3 loop is CASSYSPDSTEKLFF. The CDR3 bases are TGTGCCAGCAGTTACTCCCCAGACTCTACGGAAAAACTGTTTTTT.

The chain combines TRBV27 with TRBJ2-7; TRBD2 agrees at 12 bases. The CDR3 extends over 18 amino acids. Germline-derived CDR1 and CDR2 are MNHEY and SMNVEV (reference sequence). With 3 bases clipped from V and 0 bases from J, the junction kept 9 bases outside the gene matches. The CDR3 DNA reads TGTGCCAGCAGTTTGAGCCTAGCGGGAGGGAGGAGCTCCTACGAGCAGTACTTC. This codes for CASSLSLAGGRSSYEQYF.

At least ten counts were recorded for this clone. The J gene is TRBJ2-7, the V gene TRBV5-1; 13 nucleotides line up with TRBD2. Germline CDR1 and CDR2: SGHRS and YFSETQ. The CDR3 extends over 14 amino acids. J gave up 6 bases and V 6 bases, and 6 bases lay outside the gene matches. The DNA of the CDR3 is TGCGCCAGCACCCCGGGGACTAGCGGGATCGAGCAGTACTTC. Amino acids: CASTPGTSGIEQYF.

Only a few counts were recorded for this clone. J is TRBJ2-1 and V is TRBV19; the D gene is possibly TRBD2 (6 bases). This CDR3 spans 17 amino acids. Trimming stripped 3 bases from V and 3 bases from J, with 18 bases between. Germline loops: CDR1 LNHDA, CDR2 SQIVND (reference sequence). CDR3 sequence (DNA): TGTGCCAGTAGTATTATAGCGGCGAATGACCTCTACAATGAGCAGTTCTTC. It codes for CASSIIAANDLYNEQFF. The full variable domain, rest sourced from reference TRBV19 and TRBJ2-1, is DGGITQSPKYLFRKEGQNVTLSCEQNLNHDAMYWYRQDPGQGLRLIYYSQIVNDFQKGDIAEGYSVSREKKESFPLTVTSAQKNPTAFYLCASSIIAANDLYNEQFFGPGTRLTVL.

Comments on this clone: This specimen includes other DNA sequences encoding the same CDR3. The chain recombines TRBV2 with TRBJ2-7, with D possibly being TRBD1 or TRBD2 (5 bases each). This CDR3 spans 12 amino acids. CDR1 is SNHLY and CDR2 is FYNNEI in the germline V gene. V lost 5 bases and J 5 bases, leaving 10 bases between the germline ends. This CDR3 reads CASSPGTNEQYF. CDR3 in DNA: TGTGCCAGCAGTCCCGGGACCAACGAGCAGTACTTC.

Turning to this clone: This CDR3 is also generated by other DNA sequences in the sample. This rearrangement joins TRBV5-1 to TRBJ1-1; D unresolved. CDR3 length: 13 amino acids. V was pared by 5 bases and J by 2 bases, with 10 bases between. Germline V gene sequence: CDR1 SGHRS, CDR2 YFSETQ. The CDR3 loop is CASSSNRNTEAFF. The CDR3 DNA sequence: TGCGCCAGCAGTTCTAATAGAAACACTGAAGCTTTCTTT.

The chain uses TRBV2 and TRBJ1-1; 11 nucleotides match TRBD1. The CDR3 length is 16 residues. J gave up 7 bases and V 6 bases, and 13 bases lay outside the gene matches. Germline values: CDR1 SNHLY, CDR2 FYNNEI. As DNA, the CDR3 is TGTGCCAGCAGAATCGGACAGGGGGCTTTTTACGGTGAAGCTTTCTTT. Protein product: CASRIGQGAFYGEAFF. Looking up the rest from reference TRBV2 and TRBJ1-1 gives the full variable domain: EPEVTQTPSHQVTQMGQEVILRCVPISNHLYFYWYRQILGQKVEFLVSFYNNEISEKSEIFDDQFSVERPDGSNFTLKIRSTKLEDSAMYFCASRIGQGAFYGEAFFGQGTRLTVV.

Note on this clone: Possible read error: a much larger clone is one base away. This chain uses TRBV5-8 with TRBJ1-1, with a possible D match to TRBD1 (5 bases). Germline V CDR1 and CDR2: SGHTS, YDEGEE. Trimming removed 1 base from V and 0 bases from J, with 7 bases in between. The CDR3 contains 14 residues. CDR3 amino acids: CASSLRQLNTEAFF. CDR3 nucleotides: TGTGCCAGCAGCTTGAGACAGCTGAACACTGAAGCTTTCTTT.

The chain recombines TRBV4-1 with TRBJ2-7; D is unresolved. The CDR3 is 15 amino acids. Looked up from germline, CDR1 is MGHRA and CDR2 is YSYEKL. V dropped 1 base and J dropped 0 bases, with 10 bases sitting between them. This CDR3 is CASSQAASASYEQYF. The CDR3 region has the DNA TGCGCCAGCAGCCAAGCGGCCAGTGCCTCCTACGAGCAGTACTTC.

This sequence joins TRBV28 and TRBJ2-7; 9 nucleotides match TRBD1. Germline CDR1 is MDHEN and CDR2 is SYDVKM. The CDR3 is 13 residues long. Trimming at V came to 6 bases and at J to 5 bases, leaving 5 bases not matched to a gene. The CDR3 is CASRDTGGDEQYF. The CDR3 DNA reads TGTGCCAGCAGGGACACAGGGGGCGACGAGCAGTACTTC.

The chain employs TRBV19 and TRBJ2-7, with D hard to call. This CDR3 region has 13 residues. The V gene lost 4 bases and the J gene lost 3 bases, with 10 bases spanning the gap. CDR1 is LNHDA and CDR2 is SQIVND in the germline V gene (reference sequence). CDR3 region: CASSKEIYYEQYF. CDR3 coding DNA: TGTGCCAGTAGTAAAGAAATCTACTACGAGCAGTACTTC.

V usage is TRBV28 and J usage is TRBJ2-5; tentatively, D is TRBD2 (5 bases). V was shortened by 8 bases and J by 1 base, with 8 bases between the two germline ends. The CDR3 has 12 amino acids. Germline loops: CDR1 MDHEN, CDR2 SYDVKM. The CDR3 loop is CASGEGQETQYF. The CDR3 DNA reads TGTGCCAGCGGAGAGGGCCAAGAGACCCAGTACTTC.